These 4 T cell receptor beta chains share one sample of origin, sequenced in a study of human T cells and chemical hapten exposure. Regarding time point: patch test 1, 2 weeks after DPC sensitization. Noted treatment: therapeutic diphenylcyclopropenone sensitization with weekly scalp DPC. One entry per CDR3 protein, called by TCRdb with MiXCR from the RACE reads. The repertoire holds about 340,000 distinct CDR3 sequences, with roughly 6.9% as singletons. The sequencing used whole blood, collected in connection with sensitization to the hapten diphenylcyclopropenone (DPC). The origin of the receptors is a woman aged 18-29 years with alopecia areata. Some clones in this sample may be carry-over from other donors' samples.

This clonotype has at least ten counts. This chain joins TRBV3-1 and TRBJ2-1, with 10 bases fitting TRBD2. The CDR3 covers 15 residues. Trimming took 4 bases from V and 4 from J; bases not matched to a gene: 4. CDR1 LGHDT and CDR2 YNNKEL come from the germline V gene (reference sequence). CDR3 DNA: TGTGCCAGCAGCCCCGGACTAGCGGCTTACAATGAGCAGTTCTTC. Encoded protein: CASSPGLAAYNEQFF.

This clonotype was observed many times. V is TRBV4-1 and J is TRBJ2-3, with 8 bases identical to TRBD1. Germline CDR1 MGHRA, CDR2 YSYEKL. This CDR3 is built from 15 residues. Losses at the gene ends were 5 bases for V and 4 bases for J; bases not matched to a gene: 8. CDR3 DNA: TGCGCCAGCAGCATTGACAGGGGCGGGGCAGATACGCAGTATTTT. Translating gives CASSIDRGGADTQYF.

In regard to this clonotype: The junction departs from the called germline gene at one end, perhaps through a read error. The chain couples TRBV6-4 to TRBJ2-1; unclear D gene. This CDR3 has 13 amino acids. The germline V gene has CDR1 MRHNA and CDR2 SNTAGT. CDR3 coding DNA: TGTGCCAGCAGTGACTCGATGTCTGGGCACCAAACCTTC. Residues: CASSDSMSGHQTF.

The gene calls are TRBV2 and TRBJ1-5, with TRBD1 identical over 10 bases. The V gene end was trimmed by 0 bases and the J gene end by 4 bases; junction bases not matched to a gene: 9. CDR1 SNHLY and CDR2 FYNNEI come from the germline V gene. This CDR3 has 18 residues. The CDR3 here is CASSEAPGRTGGNQPQHF. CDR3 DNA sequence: TGTGCCAGCAGTGAAGCGCCGGGCAGGACAGGGGGAAATCAGCCCCAGCATTTT.